This is a list of T cell receptor beta chains from one sample in a study of identical twins' blood T cells. One entry per CDR3 protein results from TCRdb running MiXCR on the 5' RACE reads. The profile covers a few hundred thousand distinct CDR3 sequences, with under 30% appearing a single time and about 6% taken by the ten largest. Sequencing was performed on PBMCs. Source of these receptors: a woman aged 18-50 years in good health. Each CDR3 is given with its conserved first and last residue. The order of the fields is V gene, clone size, D gene, J gene, CDR3 DNA, CDR3 protein. D genes are given only for firm matches. Clone size is given for some rows only: seen once, a few or many times, or a class if the clone is expanded.

TRBV3-1,few,TRBD1,TRBJ1-2,TGTGCCAGCAGCCAAGAAGGGGGCTCCAACTATGGCTACACCTTC,CASSQEGGSNYGYTF
TRBV19,few,.,TRBJ1-2,TGTGCCAGTAGGACAACAGGGTCGCCGTACTATGGCTACACCTTC,CASRTTGSPYYGYTF
TRBV29-1,.,.,TRBJ1-5,TGCAGCGTTGGAACAGGGCGATATCAGCCCCAGCATTTT,CSVGTGRYQPQHF
TRBV20-1,many,.,TRBJ2-7,TGCAGTGTCACCGGGGCAAGCTCCTACGAGCAGTACTTC,CSVTGASSYEQYF
TRBV7-9,few,TRBD1,TRBJ1-5,TGTGCCAGCAGCTTAACCGGGCGGACAGGTGATCAGCCCCAGCATTTT,CASSLTGRTGDQPQHF
TRBV5-1,.,TRBD1,TRBJ1-2,TGCGCCAGCAGTCGGCCGGGACAGGGGCAGGGCTACACCTTC,CASSRPGQGQGYTF
TRBV20-1,.,.,TRBJ2-1,TGCAGTGCTAGAGATACGAGCCGGGGGCAGTTCTTC,CSARDTSRGQFF
TRBV2,few,TRBD1,TRBJ1-1,TGTGCCAGGACAGGGGAGATGGGCGCTGAAGCTTTCTTT,CARTGEMGAEAFF
TRBV28,few,.,TRBJ1-2,TGTGCCTGTACCCAGGGGACGAATGGCTACACCTTC,CACTQGTNGYTF
TRBV6-5,.,.,TRBJ1-2,TGTGCCAGCAGTAACACAGCCACCCGGTTTCGAGGCTATGGCTACACCTTC,CASSNTATRFRGYGYTF
TRBV20-1,.,.,TRBJ2-1,TGCAGTGCGTGGCCAGGTAGGGACAATGAGCAGTTCTTC,CSAWPGRDNEQFF
TRBV7-9,.,.,TRBJ2-1,TGTGCCAGCAGCTCATACTCGAGCTCCTACAATGAGCAGTTCTTC,CASSSYSSSYNEQFF
TRBV5-4,few,.,TRBJ1-1,TGTGCCAGCAGCCTCCCGGGACAAATGCCTGAAGCTTTCTTT,CASSLPGQMPEAFF
TRBV20-1,.,TRBD1,TRBJ2-1,TGCAGTGCTAGACCATCCGGACAGGTAGAGCAGTTCTTC,CSARPSGQVEQFF
TRBV20-1,.,.,TRBJ1-5,TGCAGTGCTAGGGGACAAAACAATCAGCCCCAGCATTTT,CSARGQNNQPQHF
TRBV19,.,.,TRBJ1-1,TGTGCCAGTAGTGATCACACTGAAGCTTTCTTT,CASSDHTEAFF
TRBV29-1,.,TRBD1,TRBJ1-2,TGCAGCGTTTGGACAGGGGATGGCTACACCTTC,CSVWTGDGYTF
TRBV20-1,few,.,TRBJ1-2,TGCAGTGCTAGAGACCGGGGGCGCCTTGGCTACACCTTC,CSARDRGRLGYTF
TRBV3-1,.,.,TRBJ1-5,TGTGCCAGCAGCCAGACGTCCTACAGGGTTATGAGTAGCAATCAGCCCCAGCATTTT,CASSQTSYRVMSSNQPQHF
TRBV6-5,.,.,TRBJ1-1,TGTGCCAGCAGTTACTCGCATGGGGGTCCAGCTTTCTTT,CASSYSHGGPAFF
TRBV7-9,.,.,TRBJ1-2,TGTGCCAGCAGCTTAGTTGACGGCTCGGGTGGCTACACCTTC,CASSLVDGSGGYTF
TRBV5-1,few,.,TRBJ2-3,TGCGCCAGCAGCTTAAGGACTGACACAGATACGCAGTATTTT,CASSLRTDTDTQYF
TRBV30,few,.,TRBJ2-1,TGTGCAGAACTGGGAAACTACAATGAGCAGTTCTTC,CAELGNYNEQFF
TRBV2,many,.,TRBJ1-1,TGTGCCAGCAGGTGGAACACTGAAGCTTTCTTT,CASRWNTEAFF
TRBV6-2/TRBV6-3,.,TRBD1,TRBJ1-1,TGTGCCAGCAGTTACTCCCTAACAGGGGCGCAGGACACTGAAGCTTTCTTT,CASSYSLTGAQDTEAFF
TRBV20-1,.,.,TRBJ2-7,TGCAGTGCTTCTAGACCGGACACCCTATCCTACGAGCAGTACTTC,CSASRPDTLSYEQYF
TRBV20-1,.,.,TRBJ1-1,TGCAGTGCTAGTTACGACTCGAACACTGAAGCTTTCTTT,CSASYDSNTEAFF
TRBV4-3,.,.,TRBJ2-3,TGCGCCAGCAGCCAAGATAGTAGCCCAACCACAGATACGCAGTATTTT,CASSQDSSPTTDTQYF
TRBV20-1,.,TRBD1,TRBJ2-7,TGCAGTGCTAGGACGACAGGGGCAAAGTACGAGCAGTACTTC,CSARTTGAKYEQYF
TRBV7-2,.,.,TRBJ2-3,TGTGCCAGCAGCCCCGACAGGAATGCGCAGTATTTT,CASSPDRNAQYF
TRBV15,.,.,TRBJ1-2,TGTGCCACCAGCAATGGCTATGGCTACACCTTC,CATSNGYGYTF
TRBV5-1,.,.,TRBJ1-1,TGCGCCAGCAGCTTGCTTCAGAGGGCAGCTTTCTTT,CASSLLQRAAFF
TRBV18,.,.,TRBJ1-5,TGTGCCAGCTCACTCTCGCTAAGGGGCAATCAGCCCCAGCATTTT,CASSLSLRGNQPQHF
TRBV11-1,.,.,TRBJ1-3,TGTGCCAGCAGCTTCGGCACAGGGTCTTCTGGAAACACCATATATTTT,CASSFGTGSSGNTIYF
TRBV6-5,many,.,TRBJ1-3,TGTGCCAGCAGTTACTCAGGGATAAGCTCTGGAAACACCATATATTTT,CASSYSGISSGNTIYF
TRBV12-3/TRBV12-4,.,.,TRBJ1-6,TGTGCCAGCAGTCCAGACTGGAGAGGATCACCCCTCCACTTT,CASSPDWRGSPLHF
TRBV2,.,.,TRBJ1-2,TGTGCCAGCAGTGCGGTAGAAAACTATGGCTACACCTTC,CASSAVENYGYTF
TRBV5-1,many,TRBD1,TRBJ1-1,TGCGCCAGCAGCTCCCAGACAGGGGCAGGCACTGAAGCTTTCTTT,CASSSQTGAGTEAFF
TRBV27,.,.,TRBJ2-3,TGTGCCAGCAGTTCGTCGGAGGTTAGCACAGATACGCAGTATTTT,CASSSSEVSTDTQYF
TRBV5-1,.,TRBD1,TRBJ1-2,TGCGCCAGCAGCGTCAACTCCGGACAGGGACACTATGGCTACACCTTC,CASSVNSGQGHYGYTF
TRBV7-9,.,.,TRBJ1-1,TGTGCCAGCACTCGGACTGAGAACACTGAAGCTTTCTTT,CASTRTENTEAFF
TRBV20-1,few,.,TRBJ2-1,TGCAGTGCTAGACGGTGGGGTTCGGATGAGCAGTTCTTC,CSARRWGSDEQFF
TRBV27,few,TRBD2,TRBJ2-3,TGTGCCAGCAGTTTACTAGCGGGGGGACGACCATATACCACAGATACGCAGTATTTT,CASSLLAGGRPYTTDTQYF
TRBV2,few,TRBD1,TRBJ1-2,TGTGCCAGCTCCGGACAGGGGGCGCCTGGCTACACCTTC,CASSGQGAPGYTF
TRBV12-3/TRBV12-4,few,.,TRBJ2-1,TGTGCCAGCAGCTACACACGTGAGCAGTTCTTC,CASSYTREQFF
TRBV7-2,few,TRBD1,TRBJ1-5,TGTGCCAGCAGCTCCTCGCTAGGCGACAGGGTCGGTCAGCCCCAGCATTTT,CASSSSLGDRVGQPQHF
TRBV20-1,few,.,TRBJ2-7,TGCAGTGCTGCTGGACAGTACGAGCAGTACTTC,CSAAGQYEQYF
TRBV20-1,.,.,TRBJ2-1,TGCAGTGCTAGAGGGAGTAGCGTGAGCTCCTACAATGAGCAGTTCTTC,CSARGSSVSSYNEQFF
TRBV7-2,.,.,TRBJ2-7,TGTGCCAGCAGCTTTAATGGACAGACCTACGAGCAGTACTTC,CASSFNGQTYEQYF
TRBV20-1,few,TRBD1,TRBJ1-5,TGCAGTGCTAGAGTCCCGGACAGGGAACTCAATCAGCCCCAGCATTTT,CSARVPDRELNQPQHF